This TCR beta chain is drawn from a study of T-cell reconstitution after alpha-beta-depleted transplantation in children. Unique molecular identifiers were incorporated into the prepared TCRbeta library. One entry per CDR3 protein results from TCRdb running MiXCR on the PCR reads. The sample comprises 190,000 or so distinct CDR3 sequences, 5% to 7.5% of which are singletons, and about 4.3% rests with the top ten. This clonotype was counted ten times or more. CDR1 is MNHEY and CDR2 is SVGEGT in the germline V gene. V shed 6 bases and J shed 4 bases, with 19 bases lying between them. The CDR3 totals 15 residues.

The source of this sequence is a girl less than two years old with combined immunodeficiency, due to receive a stem cell transplant. The input for sequencing was PBMCs, taken before TCRalphabeta/CD19-depleted stem cell transplant. This chain joins TRBV6-2 or TRBV6-3 and TRBJ2-7, with unresolved D. CDR3 DNA sequence: TGTGCCAGCAGACAAACTGGATATACCCTTTACGAGCAGTACTTC. Translation: CASRQTGYTLYEQYF.